Below are 22 T cell receptor beta chains sequenced from a single sample in a study of T cell responses to AZD1222 COVID-19 vaccine. The data were produced by immunoSEQ multiplex PCR, yet TCRdb's version contains in-frame clones alone and is incomplete. The sample has 56,000 or so clones, 80% seen once. The specimen comprised peripheral blood, sampled 28 days after the second AZD1222 dose. All receptors come from an adult who received the AZD1222 COVID-19 vaccine.

The rearrangement links TRBV10-1 to TRBJ1-4, with 7 positions matching TRBD1. This CDR3 is built from 12 residues. Germline V gene sequence: CDR1 WNHNN, CDR2 SYGVQD (reference sequence). Trimming at V came to 4 bases and at J to 7 bases, leaving 0 bases not matched to a gene. CDR3 region: CASSAGGEKLFF. DNA of the CDR3: TGCGCCAGCAGTGCAGGGGGTGAAAAACTGTTTTTT.

The chain has TRBV6-2 or TRBV6-3 and TRBJ1-2; D is unclear. Trimming took 2 bases from V and 0 from J, leaving 7 bases between them. CDR3 size: 14 residues. The germline V gene encodes CDR1 MNHEY and CDR2 SVGEGT. CDR3 loop: CASSYGVANYGYTF. The CDR3, as DNA: TGTGCCAGCAGTTACGGCGTTGCTAACTATGGCTACACCTTC.

This chain links TRBV4-1 with TRBJ2-1, with D maybe TRBD1 (6 bases). V was shortened by 4 bases and J by 1 base, with 23 bases between the two germline ends. The germline V gene encodes CDR1 MGHRA and CDR2 YSYEKL. The length of the CDR3 is 19 residues. The CDR3 DNA reads as TGCGCCAGCAGCCCCCCCCCGACAGGTCCCTTTTGGTCCTACAATGAGCAGTTCTTC. Its translation is CASSPPPTGPFWSYNEQFF.

The V gene is TRBV28, the J gene TRBJ1-2; no clear D gene. Germline V gene sequence: CDR1 MDHEN, CDR2 SYDVKM. This CDR3 comprises 16 residues. The ends were cut back, 3 bases at V and 5 bases at J, with 19 bases in the middle. The CDR3 DNA reads TGTGCCAGCAGTTTTCACAGACAAATGATAAAGTATGGCTACACCTTC. Residues: CASSFHRQMIKYGYTF.

The chain combines TRBV7-8 with TRBJ2-6, with 9 nucleotides matching TRBD1. Trimming at V came to 4 bases and at J to 2 bases, leaving 3 bases not matched to a gene. Germline assignment: CDR1 SGHVS and CDR2 FQNEAQ. CDR3 length equals 16 residues. CDR3 DNA: TGTGCCAGCAGCTCCCGACAGGGGGCTGGGGCCAACGTCCTGACTTTC. Its protein product is CASSSRQGAGANVLTF.

The gene calls are TRBV29-1 and TRBJ1-1; D perhaps matches TRBD1 (5 bases). Germline loops: CDR1 SQVTM, CDR2 ANQGSEA. The CDR3 totals 15 residues. V was clipped by 4 bases and J by 1 base, with 16 bases between them. CDR3 sequence: CSVVVGAGSNTEAFF. For the CDR3, the DNA is TGCAGCGTTGTCGTCGGGGCAGGTTCGAACACTGAAGCTTTCTTT.

V gene TRBV18 combines with J gene TRBJ1-5; D call uncertain. Looked up from germline, CDR1 is KGHSH and CDR2 is LQKENI. The CDR3 loop spans 13 amino acids. Deletions cut 9 bases from V and 3 bases from J, with 12 bases between. The CDR3 sequence is CASSTKPNQPQHF. The CDR3 bases are TGTGCCAGTTCGACAAAACCCAATCAGCCCCAGCATTTT.

The gene calls are TRBV6-2 or TRBV6-3 and TRBJ2-7; D is ambiguous. This CDR3 comprises 13 residues. V was cut by 0 bases and J by 6 bases, with 9 bases left in between. CDR1 and CDR2 from the germline V gene are MNHEY and SVGEGT. DNA of the CDR3: TGTGCCAGCAGTTACTCGGCAGGAACCGAGCAGTACTTC. Residues: CASSYSAGTEQYF.

This chain connects TRBV5-6 to TRBJ2-5; weak D call: TRBD2 (5 bases). The germline V and J ends were trimmed by 2 bases and 9 bases, with 14 bases remaining between them. Germline V gene data show CDR1 as SGHDT and CDR2 as YYEEEE. The CDR3 runs 13 residues. Here the CDR3 DNA reads TGTGCCAGCAGCTTTGAACGGGGTGGGGCCCAGTACTTC. This encodes CASSFERGGAQYF. Based on the CDR3 plus reference TRBV5-6 and TRBJ2-5, the full variable domain is DAGVTQSPTHLIKTRGQQVTLRCSPKSGHDTVSWYQQALGQGPQFIFQYYEEEERQRGNFPDRFSGHQFPNYSSELNVNALLLGDSALYLCASSFERGGAQYFGPGTRLLVL.

This CDR3 is CASSLLAGGSTDTQYF. The CDR3 nucleotides read TGTGCCAGCAGCTTACTAGCGGGAGGAAGCACAGATACGCAGTATTTT. The chain has TRBV7-2 and TRBJ2-3; 11 nucleotides line up with TRBD2. Germline-derived CDR1 and CDR2 are SGHTA and FQGNSA. V trimming: 2 bases; J trimming: 0 bases; junction bases outside the gene matches: 1. This CDR3 spans 16 amino acids. Full variable domain (rest looked up from reference TRBV7-2 and TRBJ2-3): GAGVSQSPSNKVTEKGKDVELRCDPISGHTALYWYRQSLGQGLEFLIYFQGNSAPDKSGLPSDRFSAERTGGSVSTLTIQRTQQEDSAVYLCASSLLAGGSTDTQYFGPGTRLTVL.

The chain carries TRBV28 and TRBJ2-5; a weak D match, TRBD2 (7 bases). Per the germline V gene, CDR1 is MDHEN and CDR2 is SYDVKM. CDR3 length equals 15 residues. With 3 bases removed from V and 4 bases from J, the gap between germline ends came to 15 bases. CDR3 sequence reads: CASSLGGGVRETQYF. The CDR3 coding sequence is TGTGCCAGCAGTTTGGGAGGGGGTGTTCGAGAGACCCAGTACTTC. The whole variable domain, remainder taken from reference TRBV28 and TRBJ2-5, is DVKVTQSSRYLVKRTGEKVFLECVQDMDHENMFWYRQDPGLGLRLIYFSYDVKMKEKGDIPEGYSVSREKKERFSLILESASTNQTSMYLCASSLGGGVRETQYFGPGTRLLVL.

This chain connects TRBV6-1 to TRBJ2-7; D gene uncertain. The CDR3 is 15 amino acids. The V and J ends lost 1 base and 3 bases respectively, with 13 bases between them. The germline CDR1 and CDR2 sequences are MNHNS and SASEGT. DNA of the CDR3: TGTGCCAGCAGTGAAGAACATCAGCCCTTCTACGAGCAGTACTTC. This codes for CASSEEHQPFYEQYF.

V gene TRBV12-3 or TRBV12-4 combines with J gene TRBJ2-3; unclear D gene. V dropped 6 bases and J dropped 3 bases, with 4 bases sitting between them. The CDR3 sequence is 11 residues long. The CDR3 coding sequence is TGTGCCAGCAGGAGTACAGATACGCAGTATTTT. This encodes CASRSTDTQYF.

The rearrangement links TRBV5-4 to TRBJ1-4, with 7 nucleotides matching TRBD1. CDR3 length equals 15 residues. J was trimmed by 8 bases and V by 4 bases; bases with no gene match: 11. The germline CDR1 and CDR2 sequences are SGHNT and YYREEE (reference sequence). The CDR3 loop reads CASSPIQGSGEKLFF. The CDR3 coding sequence is TGTGCCAGCAGCCCCATACAGGGGTCAGGGGAAAAACTGTTTTTT.

This rearrangement joins TRBV10-1 to TRBJ1-3; no clear D. V was pared by 2 bases and J by 0 bases, with 5 bases between. Germline lookup yields CDR1 WNHNN and CDR2 SYGVQD (reference sequence). CDR3 size: 14 residues. CDR3: CASSEDVSGNTIYF. The CDR3 nucleotides read TGCGCCAGCAGTGAGGACGTCTCTGGAAACACCATATATTTT.

The genes are TRBV2 and TRBJ2-3, with 9 bases matching TRBD2. With 6 bases clipped from V and 2 bases from J, the junction kept 6 bases outside the gene matches. The CDR3 totals 15 residues. Germline assignment: CDR1 SNHLY and CDR2 FYNNEI. DNA for the CDR3: TGTGCCAGCAGGCGACTAGCGGTGTCCACAGATACGCAGTATTTT. This sequence encodes CASRRLAVSTDTQYF. Variable domain in full (rest from reference TRBV2 and TRBJ2-3): EPEVTQTPSHQVTQMGQEVILRCVPISNHLYFYWYRQILGQKVEFLVSFYNNEISEKSEIFDDQFSVERPDGSNFTLKIRSTKLEDSAMYFCASRRLAVSTDTQYFGPGTRLTVL.

This chain links TRBV12-3 or TRBV12-4 with TRBJ1-1, with no clear D. The V gene lost 6 bases and the J gene lost 1 base, with 3 bases spanning the gap. CDR3 length: 11 residues. CDR3 loop: CASSRNTEAFF. The CDR3 nucleotides read TGTGCCAGCAGCAGGAACACTGAAGCTTTCTTT.

The chain has TRBV7-9 and TRBJ2-7; D is undetermined. Trimming cost V 1 base and J 6 bases, with 7 bases left between them. The CDR3 is made up of 12 amino acids. Germline V gives CDR1 SEHNR, CDR2 FQNEAQ (reference sequence). The CDR3 DNA follows: TGTGCCAGCAGCTTAGTGTCGTCCGAGCAGTACTTC. The encoded protein is CASSLVSSEQYF.

The V call is TRBV2, the J call TRBJ2-3; 9 nucleotides align to TRBD2. After removal of 5 bases from V and 6 bases from J, the junction contained 3 bases not matched to a gene. The CDR3 sequence is 13 residues long. The germline V gene has CDR1 SNHLY and CDR2 FYNNEI. This CDR3 reads CASSPGLADTQYF. The CDR3 coding sequence is TGTGCCAGCAGTCCCGGACTAGCGGATACGCAGTATTTT.

V is TRBV11-2 and J is TRBJ1-1; tentatively, D is TRBD1 (5 bases). Germline CDR1 reads SGHAT; CDR2 reads FQNNGV. With 5 bases removed from V and 10 bases from J, the gap between germline ends came to 14 bases. This CDR3 region has 12 residues. The CDR3 here is CASSASTAGAFF. CDR3 coding DNA: TGTGCCAGCAGCGCCTCGACAGCCGGAGCTTTCTTT.

This chain joins TRBV2 and TRBJ1-5; D is unresolved. The CDR3 loop spans 13 amino acids. Germline V CDR1 and CDR2: SNHLY, FYNNEI. With 4 bases removed from V and 5 bases from J, the gap between germline ends came to 9 bases. The CDR3 coding sequence is TGTGCCAGCAGTGGGTACAGTTATCAGCCCCAGCATTTT. This codes for CASSGYSYQPQHF.

V gene TRBV15 combines with J gene TRBJ1-1; D gene uncertain. The CDR3 loop spans 16 amino acids. In germline, CDR1 is LNHNV, CDR2 YYDKDF (reference sequence). The V end lost 2 bases, the J end lost 1 base, and 14 bases lay between the germline ends. The CDR3 region has the DNA TGTGCCACCAGCAGATCGGGCCAACCCCCGAACACTGAAGCTTTCTTT. Amino acids: CATSRSGQPPNTEAFF. The full variable domain, completed using reference TRBV15 and TRBJ1-1, is DAMVIQNPRYQVTQFGKPVTLSCSQTLNHNVMYWYQQKSSQAPKLLFHYYDKDFNNEADTPDNFQSRRPNTSFCFLDIRSPGLGDTAMYLCATSRSGQPPNTEAFFGQGTRLTVV.